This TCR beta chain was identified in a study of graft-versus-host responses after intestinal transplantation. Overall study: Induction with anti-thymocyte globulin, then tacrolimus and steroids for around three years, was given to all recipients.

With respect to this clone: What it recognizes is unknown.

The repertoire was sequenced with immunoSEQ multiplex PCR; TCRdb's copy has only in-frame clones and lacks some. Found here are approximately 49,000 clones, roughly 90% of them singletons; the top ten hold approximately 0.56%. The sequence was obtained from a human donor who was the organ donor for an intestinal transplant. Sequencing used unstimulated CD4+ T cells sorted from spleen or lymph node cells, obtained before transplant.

The CDR3 is CASSNSYTGELFF. In DNA, the CDR3 is TGTGCCAGCTCTAATAGTTACACCGGGGAGCTGTTTTTT. The chain employs TRBV28 and TRBJ2-2, with unresolved D. V lost 8 bases, J lost 3 bases, and 10 bases lay in between. The CDR3 has 13 residues. Germline-derived CDR1 and CDR2 are MDHEN and SYDVKM.